Below, 17 T cell receptor beta chains from the same sample are listed, as sequenced in a study of CD8 T cells in Susac syndrome. Random hexamers were used to reverse transcribe roughly 0.5 to 1 ug of RNA. TCRdb re-derived calls from the immunoSEQ multiplex PCR reads in MiXCR, one entry per CDR3 protein. The sample lists approximately 170,000 distinct CDR3 sequences, about 90% occurring once. The sample was CD4+ T cells from PBMCs. These receptor sequences come from a human donor in good health.

The rearrangement links TRBV19 to TRBJ2-1, with 7 bases matching TRBD2. This CDR3 is built from 17 residues. V was pared by 5 bases and J by 4 bases, with 14 bases of the junction left unmatched. Germline V gene lookup returns CDR1 LNHDA and CDR2 SQIVND (reference sequence). CDR3 nucleotide sequence: TGTGCCAGTAGTCCCTACGGAGGGGCTAGCGGTTACAATGAGCAGTTCTTC. It yields the protein CASSPYGGASGYNEQFF.

The chain links TRBV19 to TRBJ2-3; TRBD2 matches at 7 bases. V was clipped by 4 bases and J by 4 bases; unmatched bases: 11. Germline V CDR1 and CDR2: LNHDA, SQIVND (reference sequence). The CDR3 loop spans 16 amino acids. DNA for the CDR3: TGTGCCAGTAGTACTTTCGGGGAGGGTGTATCAGATACGCAGTATTTT. This encodes CASSTFGEGVSDTQYF.

CDR3 DNA: TGTGCCAGCTCACCACCCTACAATGAGCAGTTCTTC. Protein: CASSPPYNEQFF. V gene TRBV18 combines with J gene TRBJ2-1; D is unclear. CDR1 is KGHSH and CDR2 is LQKENI in the germline V gene. Trimming stripped 0 bases from V and 3 bases from J, with 0 bases between. The CDR3 is 12 amino acids.

The chain's CDR3 is CSALAPDRGLAGYTF. The CDR3 region has the DNA TGCAGTGCGCTGGCCCCGGACAGGGGGCTAGCTGGCTACACCTTC. J is TRBJ1-2 and V is TRBV20-1; 11 nucleotides agree with TRBD1. The V gene's germline CDR1 is DFQATT and CDR2 SNEGSKA (reference sequence). There are 15 residues in the CDR3. V was clipped by 6 bases and J by 7 bases; unmatched bases: 13.

The V gene is TRBV20-1, the J gene TRBJ2-7; 7 positions match TRBD2. The germline V gene encodes CDR1 DFQATT and CDR2 SNEGSKA (reference sequence). The V gene end was trimmed by 0 bases and the J gene end by 3 bases; junction bases not matched to a gene: 2. The CDR3 contains 13 residues. CDR3 bases: TGCAGTGCTAGAGATGGACTAGACTACGAGCAGTACTTC. It yields the protein CSARDGLDYEQYF.

This chain uses TRBV28 with TRBJ2-1, with 11 bases that match TRBD2. V lost 1 base and J lost 6; bases outside the gene matches: 20. CDR3 length: 21 amino acids. Looked up from germline, CDR1 is MDHEN and CDR2 is SYDVKM. CDR3 nucleotides: TGTGCCAGCAGTTTATCAGTCCTCAGACTAGCGGGACAGACCTCAGGCAATGAGCAGTTCTTC. Translated, it gives CASSLSVLRLAGQTSGNEQFF.

The chain couples TRBV6-1 to TRBJ2-7; D gene unclear. The V end was cut by 7 bases, the J end by 0 bases, with 13 bases between. Germline assignment: CDR1 MNHNS and CDR2 SASEGT. The CDR3 has 14 amino acids. The CDR3 sequence: CASTHRATSYEQYF. The CDR3 region has the DNA TGTGCCAGCACCCACCGGGCTACCTCCTACGAGCAGTACTTC.

The chain joins TRBV20-1 to TRBJ2-7; D is uncertain. The V gene's germline CDR1 is DFQATT and CDR2 SNEGSKA (reference sequence). Trimming stripped 5 bases from V and 0 bases from J, with 11 bases between. The CDR3 runs 13 residues. DNA of the CDR3: TGCAGTGCTCGGAAGCCTAGCTCCTACGAGCAGTACTTC. It is translated as CSARKPSSYEQYF.

This chain links TRBV28 with TRBJ1-5; 7 bases map to TRBD1. After removal of 8 bases from V and 1 base from J, the junction contained 5 bases not matched to a gene. The germline V gene has CDR1 MDHEN and CDR2 SYDVKM. This CDR3 contains 14 residues. Here the CDR3 DNA reads TGTGCCAGCGGATTAGGGGGCAGCAATCAGCCCCAGCATTTT. This codes for CASGLGGSNQPQHF.

V gene TRBV20-1 combines with J gene TRBJ2-7; 8 bases are a match to TRBD1. Per germline, CDR1 DFQATT and CDR2 SNEGSKA (reference sequence). This CDR3 has 14 amino acids. Trimming at V came to 1 base and at J to 7 bases, leaving 9 bases not matched to a gene. Here the CDR3 reads CSARVGDRLSEQYF. The DNA for the CDR3 is TGCAGTGCTAGAGTGGGGGACAGGCTTAGTGAGCAGTACTTC.

This clonotype was seen a single time. V usage is TRBV7-3 and J usage is TRBJ2-3; perhaps TRBD2 as D (5 bases). The V gene's germline CDR1 is SGHTA and CDR2 FQGTGA. V shed 0 bases and J shed 2 bases, with 12 bases lying between them. CDR3 size: 16 residues. The CDR3 loop reads CASSLTYSGITDTQYF. The CDR3 region has the DNA TGTGCCAGCAGCTTAACTTATTCGGGAATCACAGATACGCAGTATTTT.

The chain couples TRBV5-4 to TRBJ2-1; 8 bases fit TRBD2. This CDR3 spans 17 amino acids. V shed 0 bases, J shed 4 bases, and the junction held 9 bases outside the gene matches. The germline gives CDR1 SGHNT, CDR2 YYREEE (reference sequence). The chain's CDR3 is CASSLAPLAGNYNEQFF. As DNA, the CDR3 is TGTGCCAGCAGCTTGGCCCCCTTAGCGGGAAATTACAATGAGCAGTTCTTC. Looking up the rest from reference TRBV5-4 and TRBJ2-1 gives the full variable domain: ETGVTQSPTHLIKTRGQQVTLRCSSQSGHNTVSWYQQALGQGPQFIFQYYREEENGRGNFPPRFSGLQFPNYSSELNVNALELDDSALYLCASSLAPLAGNYNEQFFGPGTRLTVL.

V usage is TRBV29-1 and J usage is TRBJ1-2; 8 bases are a match to TRBD1. Per germline, CDR1 SQVTM and CDR2 ANQGSEA. The J segment lost 2 bases and the V segment lost 6 bases, leaving 5 bases of the junction unmatched. The CDR3 has 13 amino acids. The CDR3 reads CSVPRGLNYGYTF. In nucleotides, the CDR3 is TGCAGCGTACCCAGGGGGCTCAACTATGGCTACACCTTC.

This rearrangement joins TRBV6-2 or TRBV6-3 to TRBJ1-3; tentative D call: TRBD1 (5 bases). Trimming shortened V by 0 bases and J by 2 bases, and 8 bases separated the two germline ends. The CDR3 has 15 residues. CDR1 and CDR2 (germline): MNHEY, SVGEGT. The CDR3 region is CASSYSDRTGNTIYF. CDR3 nucleotides: TGTGCCAGCAGTTACTCCGACAGAACTGGAAACACCATATATTTT.

This rearrangement joins TRBV9 to TRBJ2-7, with D possibly TRBD1 on 7 matching bases. The V gene lost 0 bases and the J gene lost 0 bases, with 19 bases spanning the gap. CDR3 length: 18 residues. In germline, CDR1 is SGDLS, CDR2 YYNGEE. CDR3 bases: TGTGCCAGCAGCGTAGTTCCCCTGAGCCAGGGGGGCTCCTACGAGCAGTACTTC. Amino acid sequence: CASSVVPLSQGGSYEQYF.

The rearrangement links TRBV20-1 to TRBJ2-5, with unresolved D. This CDR3 is built from 13 residues. V lost 0 bases to trimming and J lost 1 base, with 6 bases between them. Germline V gene data show CDR1 as DFQATT and CDR2 as SNEGSKA (reference sequence). CDR3 amino acids: CSARDVSQETQYF. DNA for the CDR3: TGCAGTGCTAGAGATGTCAGCCAAGAGACCCAGTACTTC.

The V gene is TRBV9, the J gene TRBJ2-1; D unresolved. From germline, CDR1 is SGDLS and CDR2 YYNGEE. The V gene lost 0 bases and the J gene lost 3 bases, with 19 bases spanning the gap. The CDR3 contains 18 residues. CDR3 residues: CASSVALQRKRDYNEQFF. Written as DNA, the CDR3 is TGTGCCAGCAGCGTAGCCCTACAGCGTAAGCGAGACTACAATGAGCAGTTCTTC.